This TCR beta chain was retrieved from a study of shared clonotypes between healthy human individuals. Data came from immunoSEQ multiplex PCR; TCRdb stores just in-frame clones and leaves some out. Of hundreds of thousands of clones in the sample, about 91% are singletons; the top ten hold approximately 24%. From germline, CDR1 is MDHEN and CDR2 SYDVKM. This CDR3 region has 14 residues. V dropped 5 bases and J dropped 8; count of bases not matched to a gene: 9. Whole-study findings and limits: Sequencing depth was predicted to influence how clonotypes are shared among donors.

Positive CCR7 selection of CD45RO-negative cells yielded the naive CD8 cells, and terminally differentiated effector memory CD45RA+ cells were excluded. A note on this clone: Its specificity is not known.

The origin of this receptor is a man aged 25-45 years in good health. Sequencing input: naive CD8+ T cells sorted from blood. The chain is built from TRBV28 and TRBJ2-1; TRBD2 agrees at 7 bases. This CDR3 is CASSLRTSMHEQFF. The CDR3 nucleotides read TGTGCCAGCAGTCTGAGGACTAGTATGCATGAGCAGTTCTTC.